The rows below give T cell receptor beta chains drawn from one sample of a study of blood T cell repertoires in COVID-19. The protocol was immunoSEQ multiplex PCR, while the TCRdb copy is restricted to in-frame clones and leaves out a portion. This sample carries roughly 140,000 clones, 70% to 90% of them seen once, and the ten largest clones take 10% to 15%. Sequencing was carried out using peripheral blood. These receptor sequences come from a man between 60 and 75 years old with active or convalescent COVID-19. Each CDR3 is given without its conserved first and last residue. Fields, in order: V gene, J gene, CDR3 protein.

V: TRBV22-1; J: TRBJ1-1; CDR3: PGSALKAGFGTEAF
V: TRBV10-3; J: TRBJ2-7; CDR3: AISDNRGDEQY
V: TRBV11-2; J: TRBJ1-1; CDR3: ASSFGTGGYEAF
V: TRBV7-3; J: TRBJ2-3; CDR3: ASRGGGDTQY
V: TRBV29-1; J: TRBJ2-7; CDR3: SVVVRAGDFYEQY
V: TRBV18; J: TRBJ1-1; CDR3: ASTQGADTEAF
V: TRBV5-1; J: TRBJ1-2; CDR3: ASSPGAGLNYGYT
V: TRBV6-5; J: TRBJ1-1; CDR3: ASSYHDDSTEAF
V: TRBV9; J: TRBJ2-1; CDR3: ASSVAGALGEQF
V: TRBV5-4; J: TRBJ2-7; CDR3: ASSPRTSGSYEQY
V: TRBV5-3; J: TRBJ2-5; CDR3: ARSHRQGEETQY
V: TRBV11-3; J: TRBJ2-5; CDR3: ASSYSGQETQY
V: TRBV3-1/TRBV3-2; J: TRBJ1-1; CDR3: ASRKTGGNTEAF
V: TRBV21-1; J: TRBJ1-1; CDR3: ASSNVSGSIGTEAF
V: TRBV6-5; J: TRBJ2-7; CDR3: ASRPLAGVGEQY
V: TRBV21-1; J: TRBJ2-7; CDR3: ASSKVLGGEQY
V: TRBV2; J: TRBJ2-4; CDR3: ASNFDRLGKNIQY
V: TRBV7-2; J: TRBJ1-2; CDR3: ASSLKGGPYGYT
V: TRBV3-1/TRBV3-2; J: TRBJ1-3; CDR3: ASSQGSGGKTGNTIY
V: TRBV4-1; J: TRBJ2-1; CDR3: ASSASSGRAENEQF
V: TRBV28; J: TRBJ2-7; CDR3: ASRAGGLLQY
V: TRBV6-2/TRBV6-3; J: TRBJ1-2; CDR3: ASSYLQGVDGYT
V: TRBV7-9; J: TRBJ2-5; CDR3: ASSFGGETQY
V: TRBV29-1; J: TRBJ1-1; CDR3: SVDRDRSNTEAF
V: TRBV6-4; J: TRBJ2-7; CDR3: ASSDSKIAGYYEQY
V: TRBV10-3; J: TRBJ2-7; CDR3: AIRRPSGGGGEQY